This T cell receptor (beta chain) was retrieved from a study of T cell responses to AZD1222 COVID-19 vaccine. The study, taken as a whole, reports: A mostly white British donor set with more females was recruited, and clonal diversity was possibly underestimated. Sampling captured repertoires only after the peak T cell response.

Remarks on this clone: Its antigen remains unidentified.

The protocol was immunoSEQ multiplex PCR, while the TCRdb copy is restricted to in-frame clones and leaves out a portion. This sample has approximately 150,000 clones, with approximately 93% found just once. Per germline, CDR1 MDHEN and CDR2 SYDVKM. CDR3 length equals 17 residues. V lost 5 bases and J lost 3, with 20 bases in between. The sequencing here drew on peripheral blood, taken 28 days after the second AZD1222 dose. The rearrangement joins TRBV28 to TRBJ1-5; a possible D gene is TRBD1 (5 bases). The TCR was taken from an adult who received the AZD1222 COVID-19 vaccine. As DNA, the CDR3 is TGTGCCAGCAGTCCCCACCGAGGGGTACGTTCCAATCAGCCCCAGCATTTT. This translates into CASSPHRGVRSNQPQHF.